The 20 T cell receptor beta chains below were found in one sample sequenced in a study of blood T cell repertoires in COVID-19. Only in-frame clones appear in the TCRdb table, and some are missing; sequencing was by immunoSEQ multiplex PCR. In the table there are over 45,000 clones, roughly 87% of which are singletons. Source material: peripheral blood. The receptors originated from a man aged 80 or over in a cohort sampled during active COVID-19.

The CDR3 protein is CASSVGTSGTSYEQYF. CDR3 nucleotide sequence: TGTGCCAGCAGTGTTGGGACTAGCGGGACCTCCTACGAGCAGTACTTC. The rearrangement joins TRBV6-1 to TRBJ2-7; TRBD2 matches at 13 bases. The CDR3 consists of 16 residues. Germline V CDR1 and CDR2: MNHNS, SASEGT. The V segment lost 4 bases and the J segment 0 bases; nucleotides outside the gene matches: 3.

The sample holds one count of this clone. The chain has TRBV2 and TRBJ1-2; 9 nucleotides agree with TRBD1. The V gene's germline CDR1 is SNHLY and CDR2 FYNNEI. The CDR3 sequence is 16 residues long. The junction had 8 bases not matched to a gene; V was cut back by 2 bases and J by 4 bases. CDR3 bases: TGTGCCAGCAGTGAAAGACAGGGGGGGTCTTTCTATGGCTACACCTTC. Translation: CASSERQGGSFYGYTF.

The V gene is TRBV6-2 or TRBV6-3, the J gene TRBJ1-1, with a possible D match to TRBD1 (6 bases). Trimming removed 5 bases from V and 8 bases from J, with 6 bases in between. The germline CDR1 and CDR2 sequences are MNHEY and SVGEGT. This CDR3 is built from 10 residues. CDR3 DNA sequence: TGTGCCAGCAGTGACAGGGAAGCTTTCTTT. The encoded protein is CASSDREAFF.

This sequence joins TRBV19 and TRBJ2-2; D not certain. Germline values: CDR1 LNHDA, CDR2 SQIVND (reference sequence). The CDR3 extends over 14 amino acids. Trimming removed 5 bases from V and 0 bases from J, with 7 bases in between. The CDR3 region is CASSVRSNTGELFF. The DNA for the CDR3 is TGTGCCAGTAGTGTACGGTCGAACACCGGGGAGCTGTTTTTT.

The chain uses TRBV6-5 and TRBJ2-7, with D possibly being TRBD1 (5 bases). The CDR3 has 13 residues. Trimming shortened V by 2 bases and J by 6 bases, and 11 bases separated the two germline ends. The germline CDR1 and CDR2 sequences are MNHEY and SVGAGI. The CDR3 loop reads CASSYPRAGEQYF. DNA for the CDR3: TGTGCCAGCAGTTACCCCAGGGCCGGCGAGCAGTACTTC.

The chain joins TRBV5-4 to TRBJ1-1; D is possibly TRBD1 (5 bases). Germline V gene lookup returns CDR1 SGHNT and CDR2 YYREEE (reference sequence). The CDR3 sequence is 15 residues long. Trimming left V 0 bases short and J 1 base short, with 10 bases between. The CDR3, as DNA: TGTGCCAGCAGCTTGGCCCAGGGCTGGAACACTGAAGCTTTCTTT. It translates to CASSLAQGWNTEAFF. Full variable domain (rest looked up from reference TRBV5-4 and TRBJ1-1): ETGVTQSPTHLIKTRGQQVTLRCSSQSGHNTVSWYQQALGQGPQFIFQYYREEENGRGNFPPRFSGLQFPNYSSELNVNALELDDSALYLCASSLAQGWNTEAFFGQGTRLTVV.

The genes are TRBV6-5 and TRBJ2-7, with TRBD2 matching over 7 bases. This CDR3 region has 14 residues. Unmatched junction bases numbered 4, after V lost 2 bases and J lost 3 bases. Per the germline V gene, CDR1 is MNHEY and CDR2 is SVGAGI. This chain's CDR3 is CASSYREDHYEQYF. In DNA form, the CDR3 reads TGTGCCAGCAGTTACCGGGAGGACCACTACGAGCAGTACTTC.

The chain joins TRBV6-2 or TRBV6-3 to TRBJ1-4; TRBD1 agrees at 8 bases. Germline loops: CDR1 MNHEY, CDR2 SVGEGT. The trim removed 4 bases at V and 5 bases at J, leaving 3 bases unmatched. This CDR3 comprises 14 residues. The chain's CDR3 is CASSSRQGNEKLFF. CDR3 in DNA: TGTGCCAGCAGTTCCAGACAGGGGAATGAAAAACTGTTTTTT.

The CDR3, as DNA: TGTGCCAGCAGCTTGAGTCAGGGGGCGAACACCGGGGAGCTGTTTTTT. It specifies CASSLSQGANTGELFF. This chain uses TRBV5-4 with TRBJ2-2, with 7 bases lining up with TRBD1. The CDR3 spans 16 residues. V shed 1 base, J shed 0 bases, and the junction held 3 bases outside the gene matches. Germline V gene lookup returns CDR1 SGHNT and CDR2 YYREEE (reference sequence).

The gene calls are TRBV10-3 and TRBJ2-7; 11 bases align to TRBD1. J gave up 5 bases and V 3 bases, and 9 bases lay outside the gene matches. There are 16 residues in the CDR3. Germline V gene data show CDR1 as ENHRY and CDR2 as SYGVKD. Here the CDR3 reads CAISDFAGTGGNEQYF. The CDR3 DNA sequence: TGTGCCATCAGTGATTTCGCCGGGACAGGGGGAAACGAGCAGTACTTC.

This clone has just a few counts. This chain links TRBV4-2 with TRBJ2-1; 7 positions agree with TRBD2. From germline, CDR1 is LGHNA and CDR2 YNFKEQ. The ends lost 4 bases at V and 9 bases at J; junction bases unmatched: 3. This CDR3 has 12 residues. The DNA for the CDR3 is TGTGCCAGCAGCCCGACGGGGGGTGAGCAGTTCTTC. Amino acid sequence: CASSPTGGEQFF.

The CDR3 sequence: CASSARQGMDEQFF. In DNA form, the CDR3 reads TGTGCCAGCAGCGCTCGACAGGGGATGGATGAGCAGTTCTTC. The genes are TRBV9 and TRBJ2-1; 8 nucleotides line up with TRBD1. This CDR3 spans 14 amino acids. Germline-derived CDR1 and CDR2 are SGDLS and YYNGEE. The junction had 7 bases not matched to a gene; V was cut back by 3 bases and J by 8 bases.

This clone was counted many times. The chain employs TRBV5-1 and TRBJ2-7, with 9 bases lining up with TRBD2. Germline-derived CDR1 and CDR2 are SGHRS and YFSETQ. The trim removed 0 bases at V and 0 bases at J, leaving 4 bases unmatched. The CDR3 extends over 16 amino acids. The CDR3 sequence: CASSLVSGGSSYEQYF. DNA for the CDR3: TGCGCCAGCAGCTTGGTTAGCGGGGGAAGCTCCTACGAGCAGTACTTC.

V and J are TRBV4-1 and TRBJ2-1; D is perhaps TRBD2 (7 bases). The germline V gene encodes CDR1 MGHRA and CDR2 YSYEKL. The CDR3 loop spans 17 amino acids. The V end lost 5 bases, the J end lost 4 bases, and 21 bases lay between the germline ends. In nucleotides, the CDR3 is TGCGCCAGCAGCGAAAATCCCGCTAGCGGACAGTACAATGAGCAGTTCTTC. It is translated as CASSENPASGQYNEQFF.

This clone turned up a few times. The rearrangement uses TRBV24-1 and TRBJ2-1; D is perhaps TRBD1 (8 bases). The CDR3 sequence is 13 residues long. CDR1 is KGHDR and CDR2 is SFDVKD in the germline V gene. The V end lost 8 bases, the J end lost 9 bases, and 16 bases lay between the germline ends. The CDR3 DNA reads TGTGCCACCAACTTACAGGGGGGGACTGAGCAGTTCTTC. This gives the protein CATNLQGGTEQFF.

The chain links TRBV18 to TRBJ2-4, with a possible D match to TRBD1 (5 bases). Germline values: CDR1 KGHSH, CDR2 LQKENI. The CDR3 loop spans 16 amino acids. Deletions cut 3 bases from V and 1 base from J, with 13 bases between. This CDR3 is CASSPFIQGAKNIQYF. Written as DNA, the CDR3 is TGTGCCAGCTCACCCTTCATTCAGGGTGCCAAAAACATTCAGTACTTC.

This clone was picked up one time. The rearrangement joins TRBV4-3 to TRBJ1-1; D remains unclear. The germline V gene encodes CDR1 LGHNA and CDR2 YSLEER. This CDR3 spans 14 amino acids. V shed 0 bases and J shed 2 bases, with 7 bases lying between them. CDR3 sequence: CASSQEAGNTEAFF. The CDR3, as DNA: TGCGCCAGCAGCCAAGAAGCGGGAAACACTGAAGCTTTCTTT.

The gene calls are TRBV2 and TRBJ1-6; no clear D. There are 13 residues in the CDR3. CDR1 and CDR2 (germline): SNHLY, FYNNEI. Trimming cost V 6 bases and J 10 bases, with 13 bases left between them. CDR3 in amino acids: CASSGEGGSPLHF. In DNA, the CDR3 is TGTGCCAGCAGCGGGGAAGGAGGATCACCCCTCCACTTT.

This clone has only one observation. The chain carries TRBV7-2 and TRBJ2-7; D perhaps matches TRBD1 (6 bases). The CDR3 has 17 amino acids. V lost 4 bases and J 2 bases, leaving 21 bases between the germline ends. Germline-derived CDR1 and CDR2 are SGHTA and FQGNSA. The CDR3 DNA is TGTGCCAGCAGCTCCAGCTACGATATGGGACATCCCTACGAGCAGTACTTC. It is translated as CASSSSYDMGHPYEQYF.

The V call is TRBV19, the J call TRBJ2-3; possibly TRBD2 for D (6 bases). The CDR3 length is 13 residues. V dropped 4 bases and J dropped 4 bases, with 9 bases sitting between them. Germline CDR1 LNHDA, CDR2 SQIVND (reference sequence). The CDR3 DNA reads as TGTGCCAGTAGTAAGGAGGGATCAGATACGCAGTATTTT. Translation gives CASSKEGSDTQYF.